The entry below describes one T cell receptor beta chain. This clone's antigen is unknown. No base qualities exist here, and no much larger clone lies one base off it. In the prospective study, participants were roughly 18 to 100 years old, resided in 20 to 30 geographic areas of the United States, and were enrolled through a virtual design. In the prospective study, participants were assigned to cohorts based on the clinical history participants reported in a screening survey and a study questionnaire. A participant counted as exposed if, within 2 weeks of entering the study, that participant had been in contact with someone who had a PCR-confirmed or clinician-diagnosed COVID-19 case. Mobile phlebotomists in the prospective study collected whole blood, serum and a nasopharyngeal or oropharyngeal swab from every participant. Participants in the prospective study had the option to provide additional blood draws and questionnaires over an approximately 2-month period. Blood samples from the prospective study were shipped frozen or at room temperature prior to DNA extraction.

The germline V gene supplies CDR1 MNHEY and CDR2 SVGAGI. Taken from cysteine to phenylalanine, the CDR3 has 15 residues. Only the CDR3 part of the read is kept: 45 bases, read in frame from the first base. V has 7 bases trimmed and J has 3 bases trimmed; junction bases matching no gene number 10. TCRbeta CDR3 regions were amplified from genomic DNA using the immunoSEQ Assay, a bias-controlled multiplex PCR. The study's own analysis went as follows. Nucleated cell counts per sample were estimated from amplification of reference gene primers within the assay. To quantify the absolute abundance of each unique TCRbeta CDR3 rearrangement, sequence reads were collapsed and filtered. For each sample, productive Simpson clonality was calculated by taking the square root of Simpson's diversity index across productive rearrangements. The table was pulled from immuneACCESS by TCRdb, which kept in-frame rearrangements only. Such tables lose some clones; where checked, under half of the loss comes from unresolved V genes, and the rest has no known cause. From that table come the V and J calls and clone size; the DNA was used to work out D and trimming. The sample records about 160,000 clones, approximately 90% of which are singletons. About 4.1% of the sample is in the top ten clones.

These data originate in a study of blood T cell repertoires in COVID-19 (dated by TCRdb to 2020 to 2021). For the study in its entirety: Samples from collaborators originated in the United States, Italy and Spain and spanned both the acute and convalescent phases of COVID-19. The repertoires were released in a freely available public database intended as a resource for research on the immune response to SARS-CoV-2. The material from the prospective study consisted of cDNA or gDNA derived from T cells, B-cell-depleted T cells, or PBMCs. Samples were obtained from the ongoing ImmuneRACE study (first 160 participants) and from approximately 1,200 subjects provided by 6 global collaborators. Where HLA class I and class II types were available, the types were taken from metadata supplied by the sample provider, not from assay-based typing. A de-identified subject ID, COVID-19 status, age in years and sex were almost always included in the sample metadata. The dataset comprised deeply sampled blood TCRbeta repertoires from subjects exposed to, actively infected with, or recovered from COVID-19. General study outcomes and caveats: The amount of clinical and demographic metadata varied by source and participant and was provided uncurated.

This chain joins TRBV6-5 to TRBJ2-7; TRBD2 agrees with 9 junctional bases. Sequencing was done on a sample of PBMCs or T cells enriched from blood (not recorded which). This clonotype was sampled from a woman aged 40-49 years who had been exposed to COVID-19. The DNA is TGTGCCAGCATGCCTGATAGTAGCGGGAGCTACGAGCAGTACTTC. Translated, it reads CASMPDSSGSYEQYF.